This TCR beta chain originates from a study of shared clonotypes between healthy human individuals. Naive-designated CD8 cells lacked CD45RO, were positively enriched for CCR7, and omitted terminally differentiated effector memory CD45RA+ cells. Clones were read by immunoSEQ multiplex PCR, and TCRdb kept only the in-frame ones, dropping some. The sample includes hundreds of thousands of clones, about 96% of them seen just once. CDR3 size: 15 residues. Germline trimming cut 6 bases from V and 6 bases from J; bases unmatched to any gene: 14. Germline V gene sequence: CDR1 LNHDA, CDR2 SQIVND (reference sequence). About this clone: Its target is not known.

General study results and limits: Investigators collected only blood, and repertoires in tissues likely differ.

The source material was naive CD8+ T cells sorted from blood. The origin of this receptor is a woman aged 30 to 39 in good health. The chain uses TRBV19 and TRBJ2-7, with TRBD2 identical over 7 bases. CDR3 amino acids: CASRELAGTWPEQYF. The CDR3 bases are TGTGCCAGTAGAGAATTAGCGGGTACCTGGCCCGAGCAGTACTTC.